Sequencing of this T cell receptor (beta chain) was carried out in a study of vaccination effects on CD4 cells after COVID-19. About the study: Sampling of a couple of convalescent patients took place 16 days and one week prior to vaccination. General observations from the study: No early post-infection timepoints were available in the study, which also included few convalescent patients.

Sequencing followed a ViraFEST assay step that expanded antigen-specific CD4+ T cells with viral peptide pools. Subsequent to a culture period of under twelve days, CD4+ T cells were isolated. Documented for the person is a PCR-confirmed SARS-CoV-2 infection occurring between March and December 2020. PBMC cultures contained two million cells per well, approximately 10 IU/ml IL-2 and around 9.9 ug/ml peptides. Half the medium was swapped for IL-2 medium on days 3 and 7. The protocol was immunoSEQ multiplex PCR, while the TCRdb copy is restricted to in-frame clones and leaves out a portion. Among 30,000 to 45,000 clones listed, around 73% were seen once. This CDR3 has 11 residues. Germline V gene sequence: CDR1 DFQATT, CDR2 SNEGSKA (reference sequence). To note about this clone: What it binds is not known. One end of the junction varies from germline; a read error may be responsible.

The genes are TRBV20-1 and TRBJ1-4; 9 nucleotides match TRBD1. The clonotype was recovered from a human donor who had a prior SARS-CoV-2 infection. Sequencing used CD4+ T cells from PBMCs cultured with HCoV-NL63 spike peptides, obtained before COVID-19 vaccination. The CDR3 nucleotides read TGCAGTGCTAATTACAGGGGGCGGTCCACTTTT. Protein: CSANYRGRSTF.